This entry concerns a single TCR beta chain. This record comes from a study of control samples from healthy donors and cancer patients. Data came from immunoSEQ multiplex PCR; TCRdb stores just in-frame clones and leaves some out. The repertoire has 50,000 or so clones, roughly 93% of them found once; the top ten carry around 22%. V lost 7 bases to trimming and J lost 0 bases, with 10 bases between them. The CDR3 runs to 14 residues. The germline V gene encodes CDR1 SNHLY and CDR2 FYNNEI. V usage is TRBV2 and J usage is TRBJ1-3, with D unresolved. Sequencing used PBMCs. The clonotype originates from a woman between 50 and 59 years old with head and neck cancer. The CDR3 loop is CASKERASGNTIYF. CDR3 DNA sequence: TGTGCCAGCAAGGAAAGGGCCTCTGGAAACACCATATATTTT.